These T cell receptor beta chains were read from a single sample in a study of Ad26.COV2.S vaccination and SARS-CoV-2 variants. Generated by immunoSEQ multiplex PCR, the TCRdb table keeps only in-frame clones and is missing some. Of roughly 700,000 clones listed, roughly nine tenths were seen once; the top ten hold roughly 1.5%. The material sequenced was peripheral blood, taken in a trial of Ad26.COV2.S vaccine versus placebo. These receptor sequences come from a person between 18 and 60 years old who received the Ad26.COV2.S COVID-19 vaccine or a placebo. CDR3s leave out the opening cysteine and the closing phenylalanine or tryptophan.

>13|TRBV2
ASRGETGAPPEAF
>14|TRBV5-4
ASSLRAGGPMDEQF
>13|TRBV9
ASSGKAGADTEAF
>11|TRBV10-3
AIGSRENTEAF
>13|TRBV3-1/TRBV3-2
ASSQFLAGTDTQY
>14|TRBV7-2
ASSPNGVRSSYEQY
>14|TRBV5-1
ASSLAGGVTSVEQY
>12|TRBV19
ASSIGGMDTEAF
>15|TRBV10-3
AIRPAPISYSNQPQH
>10|TRBV9
ASSVEGRDQY
>10|TRBV7-9
ASRHSGNEQF
>11|TRBV13
ASSRQGSYEQY
>11|TRBV6-5
ASSPRGNYGYT
>10|TRBV18
ASSDRGTEAF